One sample yielded the 22 T cell receptor beta chains listed below, sequenced in a study of early T cells in non-severe SARS-CoV-2 infection. TCRdb re-derived calls from the 5' RACE reads in MiXCR, one entry per CDR3 protein. The repertoire includes about 50,000 distinct CDR3 sequences, approximately 8.4% of them detected once, and approximately 4% sits in the top ten. The sample consisted of whole blood. Receptors originate from an adult who was a healthcare worker with PCR-confirmed SARS-CoV-2 infection or an uninfected control (not recorded which).

This chain joins TRBV19 and TRBJ1-2; D is uncertain. Germline loops: CDR1 LNHDA, CDR2 SQIVND (reference sequence). The CDR3 is 14 residues long. The ends were cut back, 5 bases at V and 5 bases at J, with 15 bases in the middle. CDR3 nucleotides: TGTGCCAGTAGTTACCCGGCCTCGGAGTATGGCTACACCTTC. The encoded protein is CASSYPASEYGYTF.

This clonotype was seen ten or more times. The chain uses TRBV27 and TRBJ2-6; D ambiguous. Trimming pared 7 bases from V and 0 bases from J, leaving 4 bases between. The CDR3 covers 13 residues. CDR1 and CDR2 from the germline V gene are MNHEY and SMNVEV (reference sequence). The CDR3: CASTYSGANVLTF. For the CDR3, the DNA is TGTGCCAGCACCTACTCTGGGGCCAACGTCCTGACTTTC.

In its sample, this clonotype was seen many times. The chain recombines TRBV7-6 with TRBJ2-1; the D gene is possibly TRBD2 (6 bases). The CDR3 contains 15 residues. V lost 2 bases and J lost 2, with 10 bases in between. Germline V gene data show CDR1 as SGHVS and CDR2 as FNYEAQ. In DNA, the CDR3 is TGTGCCAGCAGCTTACGGGGAGGCCCCTACAATGAGCAGTTCTTC. This translates into CASSLRGGPYNEQFF.

The sample holds a few counts of this clonotype. The chain has TRBV18 and TRBJ1-2; 12 bases are shared with TRBD1. Germline CDR1 reads KGHSH; CDR2 reads LQKENI. This CDR3 has 17 residues. The J segment lost 5 bases and the V segment lost 3 bases, leaving 10 bases of the junction unmatched. CDR3 amino acids: CASSPGQGAQTVYGYTF. CDR3 DNA sequence: TGTGCCAGCTCACCGGGACAGGGGGCGCAGACGGTGTATGGCTACACCTTC.

V is TRBV28 and J is TRBJ2-7; D perhaps matches TRBD2 (6 bases). CDR3 length: 15 residues. V dropped 8 bases and J dropped 2 bases, with 19 bases sitting between them. The V gene's germline CDR1 is MDHEN and CDR2 SYDVKM. DNA of the CDR3: TGTGCCAGCTATACCGGGACTTTAGGACCCTACGAGCAGTACTTC. Translation gives CASYTGTLGPYEQYF.

This clonotype came up many times. The V gene is TRBV12-3 or TRBV12-4, the J gene TRBJ2-6; no clear D gene. The CDR3 is 13 residues long. V was trimmed by 0 bases and J by 4 bases, leaving 1 base between them. The CDR3 DNA follows: TGTGCCAGCAGTTTAGCCGGGGCCAACGTCCTGACTTTC. Its protein is CASSLAGANVLTF.

The sample holds many counts of this clonotype. The rearrangement uses TRBV20-1 and TRBJ2-1, with a possible D match to TRBD2 (6 bases). CDR3 length equals 15 residues. Per the germline V gene, CDR1 is DFQATT and CDR2 is SNEGSKA (reference sequence). Trimming took 6 bases from V and 3 from J, leaving 18 bases between them. The CDR3 sequence: CSAPSGASDYNEQFF. The CDR3 nucleotides read TGCAGTGCCCCAAGTGGGGCTAGCGACTACAATGAGCAGTTCTTC.

The J gene is TRBJ1-2, the V gene TRBV4-1; D call uncertain. The CDR3 loop spans 11 amino acids. CDR1 is MGHRA, CDR2 YSYEKL, per germline. V lost 3 bases, J lost 8 bases, and 7 bases lay in between. CDR3 protein: CASSHSLGYTF. The CDR3 DNA is TGCGCCAGCAGCCATTCTCTCGGCTACACCTTC.

This clonotype turned up a few times. This chain connects TRBV7-8 to TRBJ2-7, with TRBD1 identical over 7 bases. V lost 1 base and J lost 3; bases outside the gene matches: 6. The CDR3 spans 15 residues. Germline assignment: CDR1 SGHVS and CDR2 FQNEAQ. The CDR3 loop is CASSLVSRGIYEQYF. Here the CDR3 DNA reads TGTGCCAGCAGCTTAGTATCCAGGGGGATCTACGAGCAGTACTTC.

At least ten counts were recorded for this clonotype. The chain is built from TRBV20-1 and TRBJ1-4, with TRBD1 matching over 8 bases. With V trimmed by 1 base and J by 4 bases, 2 bases remained unmatched. The CDR3 runs to 14 residues. Germline values: CDR1 DFQATT, CDR2 SNEGSKA (reference sequence). In DNA form, the CDR3 reads TGCAGTGCTAGAGGGGGACAGGTTAATGAAAAACTGTTTTTT. It translates to CSARGGQVNEKLFF.

This clonotype has a handful of counts. This chain links TRBV5-1 with TRBJ1-2, with D hard to call. The germline V gene has CDR1 SGHRS and CDR2 YFSETQ. The V end was cut by 0 bases, the J end by 4 bases, with 13 bases between. The CDR3 extends over 15 amino acids. CDR3 sequence reads: CASSLAQTSVYGYTF. In nucleotides, the CDR3 is TGCGCCAGCAGCTTGGCCCAGACGTCGGTCTATGGCTACACCTTC.

This clonotype has a count of ten or more. The V call is TRBV12-5, the J call TRBJ1-1; the D gene is possibly TRBD1 (6 bases). This CDR3 spans 11 amino acids. Trimming removed 3 bases from V and 8 bases from J, with 7 bases in between. Germline V gives CDR1 LGHNT, CDR2 FRNRAP. This CDR3 is CASGLGTEAFF. In nucleotides, the CDR3 is TGTGCTAGTGGTTTAGGGACAGAAGCTTTCTTT. Supplemented by reference TRBV12-5 and TRBJ1-1, the full variable domain reads DARVTQTPRHKVTEMGQEVTMRCQPILGHNTVFWYRQTMMQGLELLAYFRNRAPLDDSGMPKDRFSAEMPDATLATLKIQPSEPRDSAVYFCASGLGTEAFFGQGTRLTVV.

The CDR3: CASNSGQVNNQPQHF. CDR3 bases: TGTGCCAGTAACTCGGGACAGGTAAACAATCAGCCCCAGCATTTT. The gene calls are TRBV19 and TRBJ1-5, with 8 positions matching TRBD1. This CDR3 is built from 15 residues. Germline-derived CDR1 and CDR2 are LNHDA and SQIVND (reference sequence). V lost 7 bases and J lost 3; bases outside the gene matches: 8. Looking up the rest from reference TRBV19 and TRBJ1-5 gives the full variable domain: DGGITQSPKYLFRKEGQNVTLSCEQNLNHDAMYWYRQDPGQGLRLIYYSQIVNDFQKGDIAEGYSVSREKKESFPLTVTSAQKNPTAFYLCASNSGQVNNQPQHFGDGTRLSIL.

This clonotype was found a few times. The chain links TRBV4-1 to TRBJ2-2; D remains unclear. V was pared by 4 bases and J by 4 bases, with 4 bases between. The CDR3 length is 12 residues. Germline lookup yields CDR1 MGHRA and CDR2 YSYEKL. The CDR3 spells CASSPFTGELFF. CDR3 sequence (DNA): TGCGCCAGCAGCCCCTTCACCGGGGAGCTGTTTTTT.

The chain uses TRBV11-2 and TRBJ2-2, with D possibly TRBD2 on 5 matching bases. The CDR3 has 16 amino acids. V dropped 0 bases and J dropped 4 bases, with 12 bases sitting between them. Per germline, CDR1 SGHAT and CDR2 FQNNGV. Here the CDR3 reads CASSLEGRQATGELFF. The CDR3 DNA follows: TGTGCCAGCAGCTTAGAGGGGAGACAAGCCACCGGGGAGCTGTTTTTT.

Only a few counts were recorded for this clonotype. This chain connects TRBV9 to TRBJ2-2; no reliable D call. The V end lost 5 bases, the J end lost 1 base, and 3 bases lay between the germline ends. The CDR3 extends over 12 amino acids. Germline assignment: CDR1 SGDLS and CDR2 YYNGEE. Here the CDR3 DNA reads TGTGCCAGCAGGGGGAACACCGGGGAGCTGTTTTTT. This gives the protein CASRGNTGELFF.

This clonotype has just a few counts. The chain carries TRBV19 and TRBJ2-3; D uncertain. Between the trimmed V and J ends, which lost 9 bases and 4 bases, there was a span of 2 bases. This CDR3 region has 9 residues. Germline V gene lookup returns CDR1 LNHDA and CDR2 SQIVND (reference sequence). The CDR3 DNA reads as TGTGCCAGCGCAGATACGCAGTATTTT. This translates into CASADTQYF.

This clonotype was observed at least ten times. The chain is built from TRBV18 and TRBJ1-3; 7 bases map to TRBD1. CDR3 size: 17 residues. The J segment lost 0 bases and the V segment lost 6 bases, leaving 11 bases of the junction unmatched. Germline V CDR1 and CDR2: KGHSH, LQKENI. For the CDR3, the DNA is TGTGCCAGCTCGCCTCGACAGGGAGGCAACTCTGGAAACACCATATATTTT. As protein: CASSPRQGGNSGNTIYF.

This clonotype was observed many times. This chain joins TRBV14 and TRBJ2-1, with unresolved D. Deletions cut 3 bases from V and 8 bases from J, with 5 bases between. The CDR3 has 11 residues. CDR1 and CDR2 (germline): SGHDN, FVKESK. The CDR3, as DNA: TGTGCCAGCAGCCACGCATATGAGCAGTTCTTC. Translated: CASSHAYEQFF.

The chain carries TRBV3-1 and TRBJ1-5, with D unresolved. The ends were cut back, 0 bases at V and 3 bases at J, with 9 bases in the middle. The germline V gene has CDR1 LGHDT and CDR2 YNNKEL (reference sequence). The CDR3 runs 15 residues. CDR3 sequence (DNA): TGTGCCAGCAGCCAAGATTTACTAAACAATCAGCCCCAGCATTTT. Translated, it gives CASSQDLLNNQPQHF.

This clonotype was recorded many times. The chain employs TRBV6-6 and TRBJ1-2; possibly TRBD1 for D (6 bases). V was cut by 5 bases and J by 4 bases, with 14 bases left in between. Germline CDR1 and CDR2: MNHNY and SVGAGI (reference sequence). The CDR3 has 14 residues. Here the CDR3 DNA reads TGTGCCAGCAGTGACGGGCAGGGGACCTATGGCTACACCTTC. Its protein product is CASSDGQGTYGYTF.

This clonotype came up many times. The rearrangement links TRBV12-3 or TRBV12-4 to TRBJ2-3, with D perhaps assigned TRBD1 or TRBD2 (5 bases each). Deletions cut 8 bases from V and 1 base from J, with 16 bases between. This CDR3 spans 15 amino acids. The CDR3: CASRYLGDGTDTQYF. CDR3 sequence (DNA): TGTGCCAGCCGATATTTGGGGGACGGCACAGATACGCAGTATTTT.